Included here is one T cell receptor (beta chain) sequence, with context. This sample is drawn from a study of blood T cell repertoires in COVID-19. Losses at the gene ends were 2 bases for V and 9 bases for J; bases not matched to a gene: 18. Germline loops: CDR1 MGHRA, CDR2 YSYEKL. CDR3 size: 20 residues. Per the authors' pipeline: Reference gene primers were amplified, and this amplification served to estimate nucleated cell counts. Produced via immunoSEQ multiplex PCR; TCRdb's table is partial and in-frame only. V and J calls and clone size follow that table, whereas D and trimming were derived from the DNA. The repertoire has some 40,000 clones, approximately 86% of them found once; the top ten carry around 20%.

V usage is TRBV4-1 and J usage is TRBJ2-3; 15 bases line up with TRBD2. This receptor was identified in a man aged 65 to 79 with acute or convalescent COVID-19. The sample consisted of peripheral blood. CDR3 coding DNA: TGCGCCAGCAGCCAACCCCACACCTTGGTGCGGACTAGCGGGAGGGTAACGCAGTATTTT. It codes for CASSQPHTLVRTSGRVTQYF.